The 13 T cell receptor beta chains given below trace back to one sample, sequenced in a study of CD8+CD57+ T cells in acquired aplastic anemia. Profiling that covered TCR beta VDJ and CDR3 relied on genomic DNA as its template. One entry per CDR3 protein results from TCRdb running MiXCR on the reads. The table shows a few hundred thousand distinct CDR3 sequences, with over 55% occurring only once. Sequencing was performed on sorted CD4+, CD8+, or CD8+CD57+ T cells (not recorded which) from PBMCs. These receptors were obtained from a human donor in good health.

In its sample, this clonotype was seen many times. This sequence joins TRBV29-1 and TRBJ2-7, with 10 positions matching TRBD1. The V and J ends lost 5 bases and 0 bases, in that order; junction bases with no gene match: 4. This CDR3 contains 14 residues. Germline CDR1 is SQVTM and CDR2 is ANQGSEA. The CDR3 sequence is CSVWGTGVSYEQYF. CDR3 DNA sequence: TGCAGCGTTTGGGGGACAGGGGTCTCCTACGAGCAGTACTTC.

The genes are TRBV7-8 and TRBJ2-7; unclear D gene. The CDR3 sequence is 12 residues long. Trimming pared 3 bases from V and 6 bases from J, leaving 9 bases between. Germline loops: CDR1 SGHVS, CDR2 FQNEAQ. The CDR3 nucleotides are TGTGCCAGCAGCTTCGCAGCCGGCGAGCAGTACTTC. Translation: CASSFAAGEQYF.

This chain's CDR3 is CASSTGTGMNSPLHF. The CDR3, as DNA: TGTGCCAGCAGTACCGGGACAGGGATGAATTCACCCCTCCACTTT. This chain links TRBV25-1 with TRBJ1-6, with 9 positions matching TRBD1. Germline CDR1 reads MGHDK; CDR2 reads SYGVNS. The CDR3 runs to 15 residues. The J segment lost 7 bases and the V segment lost 5 bases, leaving 6 bases of the junction unmatched.

The sample holds many counts of this clonotype. CDR3 nucleotide sequence: TGTGCCAGCAGCTTAATGAGACAGGGGGAAGATACGCAGTATTTT. Its translation is CASSLMRQGEDTQYF. The chain employs TRBV11-3 and TRBJ2-3, with 9 bases that match TRBD1. Germline V lookup: CDR1 SGHNT, CDR2 YENEEA. This CDR3 is 15 amino acids long. V gave up 2 bases and J gave up 5 bases; unmatched junction bases: 5.

This chain links TRBV27 with TRBJ2-1; D may be TRBD1 or TRBD2 (5 bases each). The CDR3 totals 18 residues. V lost 0 bases to trimming and J lost 12 bases, with 27 bases between them. Per germline, CDR1 MNHEY and CDR2 SMNVEV (reference sequence). The CDR3 sequence is CASSLSTPPIGSQGAQFF. The DNA of the CDR3 is TGTGCCAGCAGTTTATCGACACCACCAATAGGATCCCAGGGAGCGCAGTTCTTC.

This clonotype has just a few counts. V and J are TRBV30 and TRBJ2-2, with 8 bases that match TRBD1. This CDR3 comprises 16 residues. CDR1 and CDR2 (germline): GTSNPN, SVGIG (reference sequence). V lost 2 bases to trimming and J lost 4 bases; unmatched junction nucleotides: 9. Written as DNA, the CDR3 is TGTGCCTGGAGTACCGGACAGGGAGTAGGCACCGGGGAGCTGTTTTTT. It yields the protein CAWSTGQGVGTGELFF.

This clonotype was counted ten times or more. CDR3 DNA sequence: TGTGCCAGCTACCGGGGAGGGTATAACACCGGGGAGCTGTTTTTT. Residues: CASYRGGYNTGELFF. The V gene is TRBV6-6, the J gene TRBJ2-2; 7 positions match TRBD2. Germline CDR1 MNHNY, CDR2 SVGAGI (reference sequence). The trim removed 8 bases at V and 2 bases at J, leaving 8 bases unmatched. The CDR3 loop spans 15 amino acids.

This clonotype has more than one count but fewer than ten. The chain has TRBV15 and TRBJ2-7; 8 bases are a match to TRBD1. Germline V CDR1 and CDR2: LNHNV, YYDKDF (reference sequence). The CDR3 is 16 residues long. The trim removed 3 bases at V and 7 bases at J, leaving 14 bases unmatched. CDR3 sequence reads: CATSSGGLGTGGEQYF. DNA for the CDR3: TGTGCCACCAGCAGTGGGGGGTTAGGGACAGGTGGTGAGCAGTACTTC. The full variable domain, rest sourced from reference TRBV15 and TRBJ2-7, is DAMVIQNPRYQVTQFGKPVTLSCSQTLNHNVMYWYQQKSSQAPKLLFHYYDKDFNNEADTPDNFQSRRPNTSFCFLDIRSPGLGDTAMYLCATSSGGLGTGGEQYFGPGTRLTVT.

The genes are TRBV2 and TRBJ2-5; 7 bases map to TRBD1. Per germline, CDR1 SNHLY and CDR2 FYNNEI. CDR3 length: 14 amino acids. V trimming: 6 bases; J trimming: 5 bases; junction bases outside the gene matches: 9. CDR3 coding DNA: TGTGCCAGCAGACGGCCAGGGGGTGAGGAGACCCAGTACTTC. Amino acids: CASRRPGGEETQYF. Based on the CDR3 plus reference TRBV2 and TRBJ2-5, the full variable domain is EPEVTQTPSHQVTQMGQEVILRCVPISNHLYFYWYRQILGQKVEFLVSFYNNEISEKSEIFDDQFSVERPDGSNFTLKIRSTKLEDSAMYFCASRRPGGEETQYFGPGTRLLVL.

The DNA of the CDR3 is TGTGCCAGCAGTGTCGTGCAATGGTACGAGCAGTACTTC. Translated, it gives CASSVVQWYEQYF. The chain employs TRBV6-1 and TRBJ2-7; D ambiguous. The CDR3 consists of 13 residues. CDR1 is MNHNS and CDR2 is SASEGT in the germline V gene. Trimming shortened V by 4 bases and J by 4 bases, and 11 bases separated the two germline ends.

This clonotype appeared many times. The CDR3 protein is CASSPRGAGEQYF. The CDR3 DNA reads TGTGCCAGCAGCCCACGGGGGGCGGGTGAGCAGTACTTC. The rearrangement uses TRBV14 and TRBJ2-7, with D maybe TRBD2 (7 bases). Germline V lookup: CDR1 SGHDN, CDR2 FVKESK. Trimming stripped 4 bases from V and 7 bases from J, with 14 bases between. CDR3 length equals 13 residues.

The V call is TRBV10-1, the J call TRBJ2-3; 14 bases line up with TRBD2. CDR1 and CDR2 (germline): WNHNN, SYGVQD (reference sequence). The CDR3 loop spans 17 amino acids. After removal of 11 bases from V and 3 bases from J, the junction contained 13 bases not matched to a gene. The CDR3 reads CAASGLAGVTVTDTQYF. The DNA of the CDR3 is TGCGCCGCCTCGGGACTAGCGGGAGTAACAGTTACAGATACGCAGTATTTT.

CDR3 sequence (DNA): TGCAGTGCCTCGGCGGTGTTTGCTTTCTTT. It codes for CSASAVFAFF. The chain employs TRBV20-1 and TRBJ1-1; D is unclear. The CDR3 has 10 residues. V lost 6 bases and J lost 11, with 13 bases in between. CDR1 is DFQATT, CDR2 SNEGSKA, per germline (reference sequence).